The next 21 T cell receptor beta chains were all read from a single sample in a study of T-cell memory formation after mild COVID-19. TCRdb independently ran MiXCR on the 5' RACE reads; one entry per CDR3 protein. Of almost 550,000 distinct CDR3 sequences listed, about a fifth are singletons. Sequencing input: PBMCs or a T cell subset sorted from them (not recorded which). Source of these receptors: an adult woman who had mild COVID-19 (a few samples of this study predate the infection). Cell type and time point are not known.

This clonotype was recorded at least ten times. V usage is TRBV7-8 and J usage is TRBJ1-6, with D tentatively TRBD1 (6 bases). Germline lookup yields CDR1 SGHVS and CDR2 FQNEAQ. CDR3 size: 15 residues. Trimming took off 4 bases at V and 7 bases at J, with 14 bases between the two ends. The CDR3 DNA reads TGTGCCAGCAGCTCGAATAGGGGGGAGAATTCACCCCTCCACTTT. This encodes CASSSNRGENSPLHF.

This chain joins TRBV2 and TRBJ2-2; 7 bases line up with TRBD1. This CDR3 has 17 amino acids. J gave up 0 bases and V 3 bases, and 7 bases lay outside the gene matches. Germline CDR1 SNHLY, CDR2 FYNNEI. Here the CDR3 reads CASSDLDDRANTGELFF. The CDR3 region has the DNA TGTGCCAGCAGTGACCTAGATGACAGGGCGAACACCGGGGAGCTGTTTTTT.

This clonotype has a handful of counts. The V call is TRBV6-6, the J call TRBJ1-2, with a possible D match to TRBD1 (6 bases). CDR3 size: 17 residues. Germline lookup yields CDR1 MNHNY and CDR2 SVGAGI (reference sequence). V was trimmed by 7 bases and J by 7 bases, leaving 28 bases between them. The CDR3 DNA is TGTGCCAGCACCCCCGATGGGTTTAACCAGGGGCAGGGTGGCTACACCTTC. Its protein product is CASTPDGFNQGQGGYTF.

A few counts support this clonotype. The chain has TRBV15 and TRBJ2-1; weak D call: TRBD2 (6 bases). Per germline, CDR1 LNHNV and CDR2 YYDKDF (reference sequence). The CDR3 covers 14 residues. Trimming cost V 0 bases and J 7 bases, with 10 bases left between them. In DNA form, the CDR3 reads TGTGCCACCAGCAGAGATCGGGGGTGGAATGAGCAGTTCTTC. Translation: CATSRDRGWNEQFF.

This clonotype has more than one count but fewer than ten. The V and J genes are TRBV30 and TRBJ1-1, with D uncertain. The CDR3 length is 12 residues. Per germline, CDR1 GTSNPN and CDR2 SVGIG (reference sequence). V was cut by 5 bases and J by 1 base, with 8 bases left in between. CDR3 nucleotide sequence: TGTGCCTGGGCCCCGGCGAACACTGAAGCTTTCTTT. Protein product: CAWAPANTEAFF.

This clonotype turned up a few times. The rearrangement joins TRBV6-5 to TRBJ2-7; tentatively, D is TRBD1 or TRBD2 (6 bases each). This CDR3 is 15 amino acids long. Trimming pared 0 bases from V and 4 bases from J, leaving 13 bases between. Per the germline V gene, CDR1 is MNHEY and CDR2 is SVGAGI. DNA for the CDR3: TGTGCCAGCAGTTACTCGTGGGGGGCAGAGTACGAGCAGTACTTC. Translating gives CASSYSWGAEYEQYF.

The chain employs TRBV7-9 and TRBJ2-3; D remains unclear. The CDR3 extends over 11 amino acids. Germline CDR1 is SEHNR and CDR2 is FQNEAQ (reference sequence). The V and J ends lost 2 bases and 6 bases respectively, with 3 bases between them. CDR3 protein: CASSLWDTQYF. CDR3 nucleotides: TGTGCCAGCAGCTTATGGGATACGCAGTATTTT.

In its sample, this clonotype was seen a few times. The chain employs TRBV5-1 and TRBJ1-1; unclear D gene. The germline V and J ends were trimmed by 4 bases and 1 base, with 11 bases remaining between them. The germline V gene has CDR1 SGHRS and CDR2 YFSETQ. The CDR3 covers 14 residues. CDR3 sequence: CASSDEEGNTEAFF. In nucleotides, the CDR3 is TGCGCCAGCAGCGACGAAGAGGGGAACACTGAAGCTTTCTTT.

The chain has TRBV24-1 and TRBJ2-5; TRBD1 aligns across 8 bases. Germline assignment: CDR1 KGHDR and CDR2 SFDVKD. V gave up 0 bases and J gave up 1 base; unmatched junction bases: 0. This CDR3 contains 15 residues. CDR3 amino acids: CATSDLTGGQETQYF. The CDR3 DNA is TGTGCCACCAGTGATTTGACAGGGGGCCAAGAGACCCAGTACTTC.

This chain's CDR3 is CSVGEGGQPQHF. CDR3 sequence (DNA): TGCAGCGTTGGGGAGGGCGGTCAGCCCCAGCATTTT. V gene TRBV29-1 combines with J gene TRBJ1-5, with D unclear. The CDR3 contains 12 residues. Looked up from germline, CDR1 is SQVTM and CDR2 is ANQGSEA. Between the trimmed V and J ends, which lost 4 bases and 6 bases, there was a span of 10 bases.

This sequence joins TRBV20-1 and TRBJ2-3; D is perhaps TRBD2 (6 bases). Trimming took off 2 bases at V and 4 bases at J, with 22 bases between the two ends. CDR1 and CDR2 (germline): DFQATT, SNEGSKA (reference sequence). The CDR3 sequence is 17 residues long. This chain's CDR3 is CSARIGYWRGRADTQYF. CDR3 DNA sequence: TGCAGTGCTAGAATCGGGTACTGGCGGGGCCGCGCAGATACGCAGTATTTT.

This clonotype appeared a few times. The V gene is TRBV6-5, the J gene TRBJ1-5; TRBD1 matches at 9 bases. V lost 8 bases to trimming and J lost 7 bases; unmatched junction nucleotides: 18. This CDR3 has 17 amino acids. Germline V gene data show CDR1 as MNHEY and CDR2 as SVGAGI. This CDR3 is CASGPGQGSLNHQPQHF. DNA of the CDR3: TGTGCCAGCGGACCGGGACAGGGTTCGCTGAATCACCAGCCCCAGCATTTT.

The CDR3 DNA reads TGTGCCAGCAGCTTAGCAATAGCGGGAGGGCCCGGCACAGATACGCAGTATTTT. It specifies CASSLAIAGGPGTDTQYF. This chain uses TRBV13 with TRBJ2-3, with 11 nucleotides matching TRBD2. V shed 1 base, J shed 1 base, and the junction held 7 bases outside the gene matches. Germline V gene sequence: CDR1 PRHDT, CDR2 FYEKMQ (reference sequence). CDR3 length: 18 residues.

The table lists this clonotype with a few counts. The chain recombines TRBV7-2 with TRBJ2-7; 9 bases map to TRBD2. V gave up 8 bases and J gave up 5 bases; unmatched junction bases: 10. The CDR3 is made up of 14 amino acids. Germline CDR1 and CDR2: SGHTA and FQGNSA. CDR3 loop: CASLLAGGIDEQYF. In DNA, the CDR3 is TGTGCCAGCCTTCTCGCGGGAGGGATCGACGAGCAGTACTTC.

The chain combines TRBV9 with TRBJ2-1; D is uncertain. Trimming left V 0 bases short and J 6 bases short, with 7 bases between. The CDR3 sequence is 13 residues long. Germline assignment: CDR1 SGDLS and CDR2 YYNGEE. The CDR3 spells CASSVEPTNEQFF. The CDR3 bases are TGTGCCAGCAGCGTAGAACCCACCAATGAGCAGTTCTTC.

In this sample, this clonotype turned up a few times. The V call is TRBV27, the J call TRBJ1-1; D is undetermined. The germline CDR1 and CDR2 sequences are MNHEY and SMNVEV (reference sequence). The CDR3 contains 13 residues. Trimming took off 2 bases at V and 3 bases at J, with 7 bases between the two ends. CDR3: CASSLNRYTEAFF. The CDR3 coding sequence is TGTGCCAGCAGTTTAAACCGATACACTGAAGCTTTCTTT.

Only a few counts were recorded for this clonotype. The chain recombines TRBV20-1 with TRBJ2-6; D is unclear. This CDR3 comprises 15 residues. V was cut by 0 bases and J by 0 bases, with 6 bases left in between. Germline V gives CDR1 DFQATT, CDR2 SNEGSKA (reference sequence). This CDR3 is CSARDAGSGANVLTF. The CDR3 DNA reads TGCAGTGCTAGAGACGCAGGCTCTGGGGCCAACGTCCTGACTTTC.

The chain is built from TRBV9 and TRBJ1-1; D is uncertain. The CDR3 sequence is 13 residues long. The germline gives CDR1 SGDLS, CDR2 YYNGEE. V gave up 0 bases and J gave up 7 bases, with 10 bases separating them. CDR3 sequence reads: CASSVVGEGEAFF. CDR3 coding DNA: TGTGCCAGCAGCGTAGTGGGTGAGGGTGAAGCTTTCTTT.

J is TRBJ2-2 and V is TRBV12-3 or TRBV12-4, with 10 positions matching TRBD2. V was clipped by 5 bases and J by 2 bases; unmatched bases: 8. This CDR3 region has 17 residues. In DNA form, the CDR3 reads TGTGCCAGCAGTCCCTCCAGCGGGGGGGACAACACCGGGGAGCTGTTTTTT. This sequence encodes CASSPSSGGDNTGELFF.

This clonotype was recorded a few times. The rearrangement joins TRBV27 to TRBJ1-5, with TRBD1 matching over 10 bases. Germline CDR1 reads MNHEY; CDR2 reads SMNVEV (reference sequence). The CDR3 totals 15 residues. Trimming cost V 4 bases and J 7 bases; bases outside gene matches: 7. The CDR3 loop reads CASSSRQGAVQPQHF. The CDR3 DNA sequence: TGTGCCAGCAGTTCAAGACAGGGGGCCGTCCAGCCCCAGCATTTT.

This clonotype was recorded a few times. The CDR3 here is CASSDERTSYEQYF. CDR3 sequence (DNA): TGCGCCAGCAGTGACGAGAGGACCTCCTACGAGCAGTACTTC. J is TRBJ2-7 and V is TRBV10-2; D remains unclear. V was cut by 3 bases and J by 0 bases, with 9 bases left in between. The CDR3 spans 14 residues. CDR1 and CDR2 (germline): WSHSY, SAAADI.